These 20 T cell receptor beta chains originate from one sample sequenced in a study of cytomegalovirus exposure and HLA in healthy donors. The PCR made use of 60 Vbeta and 13 Jbeta primers. Libraries were prepared by immunoSEQ multiplex PCR; TCRdb keeps only in-frame clonotypes and omits some of them. The sample includes some 150,000 clones, approximately 80% of them seen just once. Material: PBMCs. These TCRs come from a man aged 25-45 years in good health and CMV-seronegative.

The chain joins TRBV5-1 to TRBJ2-5, with 9 bases aligning to TRBD2. The length of the CDR3 is 15 residues. Germline CDR1 reads SGHRS; CDR2 reads YFSETQ. With 1 base clipped from V and 6 bases from J, the junction kept 7 bases outside the gene matches. The CDR3 nucleotides are TGCGCCAGCAGCTTGAGTAGCGGGAGTATAAAGACCCAGTACTTC. Its translation: CASSLSSGSIKTQYF.

The V and J genes are TRBV7-9 and TRBJ1-3; 7 bases agree with TRBD1. CDR1 and CDR2 (germline): SEHNR, FQNEAQ (reference sequence). J lost 0 bases, V lost 3 bases, and 8 bases had no gene match. CDR3 length: 17 amino acids. Written as DNA, the CDR3 is TGTGCCAGCAGCTTGATCGGGCGGGACAGCTCTGGAAACACCATATATTTT. The encoded protein is CASSLIGRDSSGNTIYF. Full variable domain (rest looked up from reference TRBV7-9 and TRBJ1-3): DTGVSQNPRHKITKRGQNVTFRCDPISEHNRLYWYRQTLGQGPEFLTYFQNEAQLEKSRLLSDRFSAERPKGSFSTLEIQRTEQGDSAMYLCASSLIGRDSSGNTIYFGEGSWLTVV.

This chain connects TRBV10-2 to TRBJ2-1, with a possible D match to TRBD2 (5 bases). V was shortened by 0 bases and J by 2 bases, with 8 bases between the two germline ends. Germline assignment: CDR1 WSHSY and CDR2 SAAADI. The CDR3 sequence is 15 residues long. The CDR3 DNA follows: TGCGCCAGCAGTGAGTCGGCGGGTCCCTACAATGAGCAGTTCTTC. It is translated as CASSESAGPYNEQFF.

This chain links TRBV7-9 with TRBJ2-7; possibly TRBD2 for D (6 bases). The germline gives CDR1 SEHNR, CDR2 FQNEAQ (reference sequence). V was shortened by 7 bases and J by 6 bases, with 19 bases between the two germline ends. The CDR3 length is 14 residues. Here the CDR3 reads CASTHPGEPREQYF. CDR3 coding DNA: TGTGCCAGCACCCACCCGGGGGAGCCCCGCGAGCAGTACTTC.

The CDR3 bases are TGTGCCAGCAGCAAAGGAGGCCACAGGGGCGAAAGGAACACTGAAGCTTTCTTT. It translates to CASSKGGHRGERNTEAFF. The genes are TRBV21-1 and TRBJ1-1; the listed D gene, TRBD1, was not tested against the DNA. TRBV21-1 corresponds to a pseudogene. This CDR3 has 18 residues.

The chain carries TRBV29-1 and TRBJ2-1; D uncertain. Deletions cut 7 bases from V and 5 bases from J, with 6 bases between. The CDR3 spans 10 residues. Germline V gene lookup returns CDR1 SQVTM and CDR2 ANQGSEA. In DNA, the CDR3 is TGCAGCGATCAGAACAATGAGCAGTTCTTC. Translating it yields CSDQNNEQFF.

The J gene is TRBJ2-2, the V gene TRBV30; D gene uncertain. Germline loops: CDR1 GTSNPN, CDR2 SVGIG (reference sequence). The CDR3 length is 12 residues. V dropped 0 bases and J dropped 7 bases, with 6 bases sitting between them. CDR3 amino acids: CAWSVNGGELFF. The CDR3 nucleotides read TGTGCCTGGAGTGTAAACGGCGGGGAGCTGTTTTTT. The variable domain in full, with the rest retrieved from reference TRBV30 and TRBJ2-2, is SQTIHQWPATLVQPVGSPLSLECTVEGTSNPNLYWYRQAAGRGLQLLFYSVGIGQISSEVPQNLSASRPQDRQFILSSKKLLLSDSGFYLCAWSVNGGELFFGEGSRLTVL.

The V call is TRBV2, the J call TRBJ1-1; maybe TRBD1 (5 bases). The length of the CDR3 is 15 residues. Trimming stripped 7 bases from V and 1 base from J, with 16 bases between. Germline loops: CDR1 SNHLY, CDR2 FYNNEI. In DNA, the CDR3 is TGTGCCAGCAAAAAGGGAGGCGGGGGGAACACTGAAGCTTTCTTT. Its translation is CASKKGGGGNTEAFF.

CDR3 nucleotides: TGTGCCAGCGAGACTGACCTATCTGAAGCTTTCTTT. Its translation: CASETDLSEAFF. This chain connects TRBV28 to TRBJ1-1; D remains ambiguous. V was pared by 8 bases and J by 6 bases, with 13 bases between. CDR3 size: 12 residues. CDR1 is MDHEN, CDR2 SYDVKM, per germline.

The V gene is TRBV27, the J gene TRBJ1-5, with D perhaps matching TRBD1 (5 bases). Germline V gene sequence: CDR1 MNHEY, CDR2 SMNVEV (reference sequence). The CDR3 contains 16 residues. V lost 1 base to trimming and J lost 1 base, with 11 bases between them. Here the CDR3 DNA reads TGTGCCAGCAGTTTATTGGGGGGTTTAAGCAATCAGCCCCAGCATTTT. Translation: CASSLLGGLSNQPQHF.

V and J are TRBV7-8 and TRBJ1-1, with D perhaps TRBD1 (5 bases). The CDR3 runs 16 residues. From germline, CDR1 is SGHVS and CDR2 FQNEAQ. V lost 8 bases, J lost 2 bases, and 21 bases lay in between. CDR3 sequence: CASSLWGWGGNTEAFF. The CDR3, as DNA: TGTGCCAGCTCTCTATGGGGGTGGGGAGGAAACACTGAAGCTTTCTTT.

The chain has TRBV5-1 and TRBJ2-1; D is uncertain. CDR3 length equals 14 residues. V dropped 0 bases and J dropped 6 bases, with 10 bases sitting between them. Germline CDR1 and CDR2: SGHRS and YFSETQ. Here the CDR3 DNA reads TGCGCCAGCAGCTTGGCCCTACAGTCCAATGAGCAGTTCTTC. Its translation is CASSLALQSNEQFF.

The V call is TRBV5-1, the J call TRBJ1-1; 7 nucleotides align to TRBD1. This CDR3 is 18 amino acids long. Trimming took 2 bases from V and 2 from J; bases not matched to a gene: 15. CDR1 and CDR2 from the germline V gene are SGHRS and YFSETQ. In DNA form, the CDR3 reads TGCGCCAGCAGCTTAGGAACAGGACAGGCTCGATTTAACACTGAAGCTTTCTTT. This translates into CASSLGTGQARFNTEAFF.

The V call is TRBV7-2, the J call TRBJ1-1; D gene uncertain. V lost 2 bases and J 1 base, leaving 11 bases between the germline ends. This CDR3 comprises 15 residues. Germline CDR1 is SGHTA and CDR2 is FQGNSA. CDR3 DNA sequence: TGTGCCAGCAGCTTAAGTCCGAGTCCGAACACTGAAGCTTTCTTT. Amino acid sequence: CASSLSPSPNTEAFF. The variable domain in full, with the rest retrieved from reference TRBV7-2 and TRBJ1-1, is GAGVSQSPSNKVTEKGKDVELRCDPISGHTALYWYRQSLGQGLEFLIYFQGNSAPDKSGLPSDRFSAERTGGSVSTLTIQRTQQEDSAVYLCASSLSPSPNTEAFFGQGTRLTVV.

This sequence joins TRBV13 and TRBJ1-2; 7 bases map to TRBD1. CDR1 is PRHDT, CDR2 FYEKMQ, per germline (reference sequence). The CDR3 consists of 16 residues. The V segment lost 6 bases and the J segment 5 bases; nucleotides outside the gene matches: 15. Here the CDR3 reads CASRVGRDSPLYGYTF. The CDR3 bases are TGTGCCAGCAGGGTGGGCCGGGACAGCCCTTTATATGGCTACACCTTC.

The V and J genes are TRBV18 and TRBJ1-2, with a tentative D call TRBD1 (6 bases). In germline, CDR1 is KGHSH, CDR2 LQKENI. V lost 1 base, J lost 5 bases, and 14 bases lay in between. The CDR3 is 15 residues long. The CDR3 DNA sequence: TGTGCCAGCTCACCACTTCCTGGGGACATGTATGGCTACACCTTC. Its translation: CASSPLPGDMYGYTF.

The CDR3 loop reads CASSATGGPWKNEQYF. CDR3 in DNA: TGTGCCAGCAGCGCTACAGGGGGCCCTTGGAAGAACGAGCAGTACTTC. This chain joins TRBV9 and TRBJ2-7; 9 bases match TRBD1. Germline V gives CDR1 SGDLS, CDR2 YYNGEE. With V trimmed by 3 bases and J by 5 bases, 12 bases remained unmatched. CDR3 length: 16 amino acids.

The chain couples TRBV5-1 to TRBJ2-5; D gene ambiguous. TRBJ2-7 matches the DNA end more closely, so the J call is doubtful. Germline lookup yields CDR1 SGHRS and CDR2 YFSETQ. The CDR3 sequence is 12 residues long. CDR3 amino acids: CASSLAGFEQYF. The CDR3 region has the DNA TGCGCCAGCAGCTTGGCCGGGTTCGAGCAGTACTTC.

This sequence joins TRBV30 and TRBJ2-7; D possibly corresponds to TRBD1 (6 bases). With 8 bases removed from V and 6 bases from J, the gap between germline ends came to 14 bases. The germline gives CDR1 GTSNPN, CDR2 SVGIG (reference sequence). The CDR3 length is 11 residues. The CDR3 is CAILQGIEQYF. The DNA for the CDR3 is TGTGCCATACTTCAGGGGATCGAGCAGTACTTC.

The V and J genes are TRBV18 and TRBJ1-1; the D gene is possibly TRBD1 (6 bases). This CDR3 region has 14 residues. Trimming left V 2 bases short and J 5 bases short, with 12 bases between. The germline CDR1 and CDR2 sequences are KGHSH and LQKENI. CDR3 nucleotides: TGTGCCAGCTCACCATTACAGGGCCTTACTGAAGCTTTCTTT. Translating it yields CASSPLQGLTEAFF.